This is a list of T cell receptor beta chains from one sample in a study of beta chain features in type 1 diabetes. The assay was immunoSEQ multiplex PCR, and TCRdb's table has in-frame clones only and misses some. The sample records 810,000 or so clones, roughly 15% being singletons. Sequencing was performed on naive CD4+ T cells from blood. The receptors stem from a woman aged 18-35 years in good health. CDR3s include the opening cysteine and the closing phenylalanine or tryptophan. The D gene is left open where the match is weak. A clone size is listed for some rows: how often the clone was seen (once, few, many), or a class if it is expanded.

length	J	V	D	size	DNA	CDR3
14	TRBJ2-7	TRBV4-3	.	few	TGCGCCAGCAGCCAAGTACCCAGATCCTACGAGCAGTACTTC	CASSQVPRSYEQYF
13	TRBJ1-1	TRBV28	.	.	TGTGCCAGCAGTTTACCGGGATCCACTGAAGCTTTCTTT	CASSLPGSTEAFF
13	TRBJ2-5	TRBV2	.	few	TGTGCCAGCAGTGAAGACAGACAAGAGACCCAGTACTTC	CASSEDRQETQYF
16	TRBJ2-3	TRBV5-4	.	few	TGTGCCAGCAGCCCGAGACCTGATCTAGCAACTGATACGCAGTATTTT	CASSPRPDLATDTQYF
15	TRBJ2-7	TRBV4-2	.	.	TGTGCCAGCAGCCAAGATCGGCAGGGGGGCTACGAGCAGTACTTC	CASSQDRQGGYEQYF
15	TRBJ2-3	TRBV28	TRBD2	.	TGTGCCAGCAGTCGACTAGCGGGACCATCAGATACGCAGTATTTT	CASSRLAGPSDTQYF
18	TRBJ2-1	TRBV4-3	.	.	TGCGCCAGCAGCCAAGATTGGACCGGGACTCATAACTACAATGAGCAGTTCTTC	CASSQDWTGTHNYNEQFF
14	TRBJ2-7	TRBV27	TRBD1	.	TGTGCCAGCAGTACGACAGGGCCCGCCTACGAGCAGTACTTC	CASSTTGPAYEQYF
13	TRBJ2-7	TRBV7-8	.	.	TGTGCCAGCAGCCCTAACAGCCCCTACGAGCAGTACTTC	CASSPNSPYEQYF
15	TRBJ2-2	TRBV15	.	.	TGTGCCACCAGCCCCAAGGGGGGAAGAACCGGGGAGCTGTTTTTT	CATSPKGGRTGELFF
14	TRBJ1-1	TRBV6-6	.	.	TGTGCCAGCAGTTATGGGGTGGCGAACACTGAAGCTTTCTTT	CASSYGVANTEAFF
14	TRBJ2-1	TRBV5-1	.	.	TGCGCCAGCAGCCCACTAAATAGCGGCAATGAGCAGTTCTTC	CASSPLNSGNEQFF
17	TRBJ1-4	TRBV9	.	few	TGTGCCAGCAGCGATTTTCAACAGGGAGGACGTAGTGAAAAACTGTTTTTT	CASSDFQQGGRSEKLFF
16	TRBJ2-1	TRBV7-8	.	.	TGTGCCAGCAGCAACTCGCCGGGGGTGGCCCTCAATGAGCAGTTCTTC	CASSNSPGVALNEQFF
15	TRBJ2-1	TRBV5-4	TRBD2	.	TGTGCCAGCAGCTTTGTGACTAGCGGGAGAGGTGAGCAGTTCTTC	CASSFVTSGRGEQFF
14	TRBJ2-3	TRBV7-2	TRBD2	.	TGTGCCAGCAGCTTGGGACTAGCGGGAGATACGCAGTATTTT	CASSLGLAGDTQYF
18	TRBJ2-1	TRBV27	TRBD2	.	TGTGCCAGCAGTAGACTAGCGGGAGTCTTCGGCTCCTACAATGAGCAGTTCTTC	CASSRLAGVFGSYNEQFF
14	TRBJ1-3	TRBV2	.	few	TGTGCCAGCAGTTATTACACTTCTGGAAACACCATATATTTT	CASSYYTSGNTIYF
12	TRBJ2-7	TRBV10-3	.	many	TGTGCCATCAGCGGGAGAGCCTACGAGCAGTACTTC	CAISGRAYEQYF
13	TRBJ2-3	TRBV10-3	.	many	TGTGCCATCAGGGGTGGAGGCACAGATACGCAGTATTTT	CAIRGGGTDTQYF
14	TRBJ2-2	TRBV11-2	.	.	TGTGCCAGCAGCTCCATTATCGGCACCGGGGAGCTGTTTTTT	CASSSIIGTGELFF
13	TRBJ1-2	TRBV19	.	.	TGTGCCAGTAGTCGGACACCGAACTATGGCTACACCTTC	CASSRTPNYGYTF
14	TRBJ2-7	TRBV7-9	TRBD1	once	TGTGCCAGCAGCAAGACGACAGGGGTGGACGAGCAGTACTTC	CASSKTTGVDEQYF
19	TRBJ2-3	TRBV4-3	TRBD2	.	TGCGCCAGCAGCCAAGAGGGCCTAGCGGGATTCGTAAGCACAGATACGCAGTATTTT	CASSQEGLAGFVSTDTQYF